One and the same sample provided the 17 T cell receptor beta chains below, sequenced in a study of blood T cell repertoires in COVID-19. Some clones are missing from TCRdb's copy, which holds only in-frame ones; the method was immunoSEQ multiplex PCR. The profile shows approximately 240,000 clones, 65% to 80% of them singletons. Sample: peripheral blood. All receptors derive from a woman between 35 and 50 years old with active or convalescent COVID-19.

The chain is built from TRBV29-1 and TRBJ1-1, with 7 bases fitting TRBD1. CDR1 is SQVTM and CDR2 is ANQGSEA in the germline V gene. Germline trimming cut 6 bases from V and 4 bases from J; bases unmatched to any gene: 2. This CDR3 contains 11 residues. The CDR3 loop is CSVNRGTEAFF. The CDR3 nucleotides are TGCAGCGTAAACAGGGGCACTGAAGCTTTCTTT.

A single count supports this clone. J is TRBJ1-4 and V is TRBV9; D is possibly TRBD1 (5 bases). V lost 0 bases and J 7 bases, leaving 16 bases between the germline ends. Germline CDR1 SGDLS, CDR2 YYNGEE. This CDR3 is built from 16 residues. The CDR3 sequence: CASSVGGGNGGEKLFF. In DNA, the CDR3 is TGTGCCAGCAGCGTAGGCGGAGGGAACGGGGGTGAAAAACTGTTTTTT.

The CDR3 nucleotides are TGTGCCAGCTCCCCCACGACGGGACAGAATTCACCCCTCCACTTT. Protein: CASSPTTGQNSPLHF. The J gene is TRBJ1-6, the V gene TRBV9; 7 bases fit TRBD1. In germline, CDR1 is SGDLS, CDR2 YYNGEE. The trim removed 7 bases at V and 7 bases at J, leaving 11 bases unmatched. There are 15 residues in the CDR3.

The rearrangement uses TRBV7-2 and TRBJ1-1; 7 positions agree with TRBD1. The CDR3 sequence is 14 residues long. CDR1 and CDR2 (germline): SGHTA, FQGNSA. The V gene end was trimmed by 3 bases and the J gene end by 3 bases; junction bases not matched to a gene: 4. CDR3 in amino acids: CASSFFTGDTEAFF. The DNA for the CDR3 is TGTGCCAGCAGCTTTTTCACAGGGGACACTGAAGCTTTCTTT.

This sequence joins TRBV9 and TRBJ2-1; D call uncertain. The germline V and J ends were trimmed by 0 bases and 0 bases, with 7 bases remaining between them. Germline CDR1 and CDR2: SGDLS and YYNGEE. This CDR3 region has 15 residues. This CDR3 reads CASSVGSGSYNEQFF. In DNA, the CDR3 is TGTGCCAGCAGCGTAGGGTCGGGCTCCTACAATGAGCAGTTCTTC.

This chain connects TRBV18 to TRBJ1-5, with D possibly being TRBD1 (6 bases). Trimming shortened V by 5 bases and J by 10 bases, and 24 bases separated the two germline ends. Germline assignment: CDR1 KGHSH and CDR2 LQKENI. There are 16 residues in the CDR3. CDR3 region: CASSEYRDQGSNPQHF. CDR3 nucleotide sequence: TGTGCCAGCTCAGAGTACCGGGACCAGGGGAGCAACCCCCAGCATTTT.

The chain recombines TRBV3-1 (or the pseudogene TRBV3-2) with TRBJ1-6, with 7 bases identical to TRBD1. Unmatched junction bases numbered 14, after V lost 4 bases and J lost 14 bases. CDR1 LGHDT and CDR2 YNNKEL come from the germline V gene (reference sequence). The CDR3 length is 15 residues. The CDR3 sequence: CASSLRGLGRWSLHF. The CDR3 nucleotides read TGTGCCAGCAGCCTGAGGGGGCTGGGACGTTGGTCCCTCCACTTT.

This clone showed up many times. The J gene is TRBJ2-7, the V gene TRBV10-2, with a possible D match to TRBD2 (5 bases). The germline V gene encodes CDR1 WSHSY and CDR2 SAAADI. This CDR3 is built from 16 residues. V dropped 0 bases and J dropped 2 bases, with 14 bases sitting between them. This chain's CDR3 is CASSESEGSPPYEQYF. CDR3 DNA: TGCGCCAGCAGTGAGTCAGAGGGTTCCCCACCCTACGAGCAGTACTTC.

This chain connects TRBV6-5 to TRBJ2-3; TRBD1 matches at 10 bases. Trimming at V came to 6 bases and at J to 2 bases, leaving 2 bases not matched to a gene. Germline-derived CDR1 and CDR2 are MNHEY and SVGAGI. This CDR3 comprises 14 residues. The CDR3 sequence is CASRGQGNTDTQYF. CDR3 sequence (DNA): TGTGCCAGCAGGGGACAGGGGAACACAGATACGCAGTATTTT.

This clone was detected only once. An end of the junction does not agree with germline; a read error may underlie this. The V and J genes are TRBV6-5 and TRBJ2-7; 9 bases are a match to TRBD1. Germline values: CDR1 MNHEY, CDR2 SVGAGI. The CDR3 extends over 12 amino acids. CDR3 loop: CASTSQTGTGHF. Written as DNA, the CDR3 is TGTGCCAGCACCTCCCAGACCGGGACAGGGCACTTC.

The chain recombines TRBV5-1 with TRBJ2-2; D uncertain. CDR1 is SGHRS and CDR2 is YFSETQ in the germline V gene. The CDR3 runs to 14 residues. V lost 0 bases to trimming and J lost 3 bases, with 6 bases between them. CDR3 in amino acids: CASSLEPYTGELFF. The CDR3 DNA sequence: TGCGCCAGCAGCTTGGAGCCGTACACCGGGGAGCTGTTTTTT. Looking up the rest from reference TRBV5-1 and TRBJ2-2 gives the full variable domain: KAGVTQTPRYLIKTRGQQVTLSCSPISGHRSVSWYQQTPGQGLQFLFEYFSETQRNKGNFPGRFSGRQFSNSRSEMNVSTLELGDSALYLCASSLEPYTGELFFGEGSRLTVL.

The V and J genes are TRBV28 and TRBJ1-6, with D unclear. Trimming removed 4 bases from V and 9 bases from J, with 7 bases in between. CDR1 and CDR2 (germline): MDHEN, SYDVKM. This CDR3 contains 12 residues. CDR3 residues: CASSSRGSPLHF. For the CDR3, the DNA is TGTGCCAGCAGTTCCCGAGGTTCACCCCTCCACTTT.

This sequence joins TRBV10-3 and TRBJ2-3; tentatively, D is TRBD2 (6 bases). Germline values: CDR1 ENHRY, CDR2 SYGVKD. V shed 6 bases and J shed 3 bases, with 13 bases lying between them. This CDR3 has 14 residues. The CDR3 region is CAISATRVTDTQYF. The CDR3 bases are TGTGCCATCAGCGCGACTAGAGTAACAGATACGCAGTATTTT.

In this sample, this clone turned up once. This chain uses TRBV6-5 with TRBJ2-2; 10 bases align to TRBD1. The CDR3 contains 15 residues. V dropped 5 bases and J dropped 7; count of bases not matched to a gene: 7. CDR1 and CDR2 (germline): MNHEY, SVGAGI. DNA for the CDR3: TGTGCCAGCAGTCCCCGGACAGGGGGTGGCGGGGAGCTGTTTTTT. Translated: CASSPRTGGGGELFF.

J is TRBJ1-2 and V is TRBV7-9, with D perhaps matching TRBD1 (5 bases). Trimming left V 6 bases short and J 8 bases short, with 19 bases between. The CDR3 is 14 amino acids. CDR1 and CDR2 from the germline V gene are SEHNR and FQNEAQ (reference sequence). The CDR3 bases are TGTGCCAGCAGTCTAGAGGAGGGGCATGGGGGCTACACCTTC. This translates into CASSLEEGHGGYTF.

The genes are TRBV10-3 and TRBJ1-1; perhaps TRBD1 as D (5 bases). The germline CDR1 and CDR2 sequences are ENHRY and SYGVKD. Trimming pared 4 bases from V and 0 bases from J, leaving 15 bases between. The CDR3 totals 16 residues. CDR3 coding DNA: TGTGCCATCAGTGCAGTAGGGGCTGCGATGAACACTGAAGCTTTCTTT. Its protein product is CAISAVGAAMNTEAFF.

The gene calls are TRBV2 and TRBJ2-3; D remains ambiguous. The CDR3 is 14 residues long. V gave up 3 bases and J gave up 0 bases, with 7 bases separating them. The germline V gene has CDR1 SNHLY and CDR2 FYNNEI. CDR3 sequence reads: CASSEQASTDTQYF. CDR3 bases: TGTGCCAGCAGTGAGCAGGCTAGCACAGATACGCAGTATTTT.